A few counts support the clone carrying this T cell receptor beta chain. Its antigen is unknown. This sample was taken from a study of cytomegalovirus exposure and HLA in healthy donors. General study results and limits: 164 TCR beta chains were listed as cytomegalovirus-associated. Later analysis suggested links between common viral pathogens and several top significant clusters. Reports described diagnosis of cytomegalovirus status by the classifier as highly specific and sensitive. Certain indistinguishable V segments, among them TRBV6-2 and TRBV6-3, were excluded.

In the PCR, 60 Vbeta and 13 Jbeta primers were used. TCRdb's copy holds only in-frame clones and misses some; the assay was immunoSEQ multiplex PCR. In the table there are more than 95,000 clones, roughly a sixth of which are singletons. There are 16 residues in the CDR3. Germline V lookup: CDR1 MNHNS, CDR2 SASEGT. Trimming cost V 1 base and J 3 bases; bases outside gene matches: 5. The TCR originated in a female donor in good health and CMV-seropositive. The chain couples TRBV6-1 to TRBJ1-2; the match to TRBD1 covers 10 bases. Specimen: PBMCs. The CDR3 protein is CASSEVRDRGDYGYTF. CDR3 bases: TGTGCCAGCAGTGAAGTTAGGGACAGGGGAGACTATGGCTACACCTTC.